The 12 T cell receptor beta chains below all came from one sample that was sequenced in a study of OX40 agonist ivuxolimab in advanced cancers. Measured with immunoSEQ multiplex PCR; TCRdb has only the in-frame clones, and not every one. This sample has some 52,000 clones, with approximately 94% found just once. The sample here was CD4+ or CD8+ T cells sorted from blood, taken in a trial of the OX40 agonist ivuxolimab. These receptors all stem from an adult with an advanced solid tumor such as melanoma, head and neck, liver or kidney cancer.

V is TRBV6-6 and J is TRBJ2-1; D gene unclear. The V end lost 0 bases, the J end lost 3 bases, and 9 bases lay between the germline ends. CDR3 length equals 15 residues. Per germline, CDR1 MNHNY and CDR2 SVGAGI (reference sequence). The CDR3 coding sequence is TGTGCCAGCAGTTACTCGTCAGGCAGCTACAATGAGCAGTTCTTC. Its protein is CASSYSSGSYNEQFF.

The rearrangement joins TRBV19 to TRBJ2-7; 9 bases are shared with TRBD1. The CDR3 is 14 amino acids. Germline lookup yields CDR1 LNHDA and CDR2 SQIVND (reference sequence). The V segment lost 3 bases and the J segment 1 base; nucleotides outside the gene matches: 1. The DNA for the CDR3 is TGTGCCAGTAGTATGGGACAGGGTTCCTACGAGCAGTACTTC. It yields the protein CASSMGQGSYEQYF.

This chain's CDR3 is CAWSLGSAYEQYF. The CDR3 region has the DNA TGTGCCTGGAGTTTGGGGTCAGCCTACGAGCAGTACTTC. This sequence joins TRBV30 and TRBJ2-7; unclear D gene. Germline loops: CDR1 GTSNPN, CDR2 SVGIG (reference sequence). The CDR3 runs to 13 residues. V lost 2 bases to trimming and J lost 2 bases, with 10 bases between them.

The rearrangement links TRBV19 to TRBJ2-3; D remains ambiguous. The CDR3 spans 15 residues. The V gene lost 3 bases and the J gene lost 0 bases, with 10 bases spanning the gap. Germline CDR1 reads LNHDA; CDR2 reads SQIVND (reference sequence). In DNA, the CDR3 is TGTGCCAGTAGTATCTCTGGGGTTAGCACAGATACGCAGTATTTT. It translates to CASSISGVSTDTQYF.

The chain recombines TRBV25-1 with TRBJ1-2; no clear D gene. Germline CDR1 is MGHDK and CDR2 is SYGVNS. The CDR3 length is 13 residues. Trimming took 5 bases from V and 2 from J, leaving 9 bases between them. This chain's CDR3 is CASSLSRNYGYTF. The CDR3 bases are TGTGCCAGCAGTTTATCGCGGAACTATGGCTACACCTTC.

The rearrangement joins TRBV6-5 to TRBJ1-1, with D possibly matching TRBD1 (5 bases). From germline, CDR1 is MNHEY and CDR2 SVGAGI. V lost 5 bases and J 0 bases, leaving 13 bases between the germline ends. The CDR3 spans 15 residues. CDR3 DNA: TGTGCCAGCAGTATAGCTTGGGGGGTGAACACTGAAGCTTTCTTT. This sequence encodes CASSIAWGVNTEAFF.

The chain uses TRBV9 and TRBJ2-7, with TRBD2 identical over 9 bases. V shed 2 bases and J 4 bases; nucleotides not matched to a gene: 7. CDR1 SGDLS and CDR2 YYNGEE come from the germline V gene. The CDR3 is made up of 15 amino acids. CDR3 nucleotide sequence: TGTGCCAGCAGCGTGAACGGCGGGAGGGCATACGAGCAGTACTTC. Residues: CASSVNGGRAYEQYF. Filled out from reference TRBV9 and TRBJ2-7, the complete variable domain reads DSGVTQTPKHLITATGQRVTLRCSPRSGDLSVYWYQQSLDQGLQFLIQYYNGEERAKGNILERFSAQQFPDLHSELNLSSLELGDSALYFCASSVNGGRAYEQYFGPGTRLTVT.

Note on this clone: In the same sample, other DNA sequences code for this CDR3. This sequence joins TRBV19 and TRBJ2-1; D perhaps matches TRBD1 (5 bases). CDR3 length: 14 amino acids. V lost 5 bases to trimming and J lost 6 bases, with 14 bases between them. Germline V lookup: CDR1 LNHDA, CDR2 SQIVND (reference sequence). The CDR3 spells CASSSSGLGNEQFF. Here the CDR3 DNA reads TGTGCCAGTAGTTCCTCAGGGTTGGGCAATGAGCAGTTCTTC.

The chain has TRBV5-1 and TRBJ2-7; 9 nucleotides align to TRBD1. The CDR3 is 16 residues long. CDR1 SGHRS and CDR2 YFSETQ come from the germline V gene. Unmatched junction bases numbered 9, after V lost 5 bases and J lost 0 bases. The chain's CDR3 is CASSGGTGLSSYEQYF. CDR3 coding DNA: TGCGCCAGCAGTGGGGGGACAGGGCTTTCCTCCTACGAGCAGTACTTC.

The rearrangement joins TRBV19 to TRBJ2-3, with TRBD1 as a possible D gene (6 bases). The CDR3 length is 13 residues. The V end was cut by 5 bases, the J end by 6 bases, with 12 bases between. The germline V gene has CDR1 LNHDA and CDR2 SQIVND (reference sequence). CDR3 sequence reads: CASSPERGDTQYF. The CDR3, as DNA: TGTGCCAGTAGTCCGGAGAGGGGGGATACGCAGTATTTT.

The chain couples TRBV7-9 to TRBJ2-7; D is ambiguous. Germline V gene lookup returns CDR1 SEHNR and CDR2 FQNEAQ (reference sequence). Trimming cost V 4 bases and J 2 bases, with 3 bases left between them. The CDR3 consists of 11 residues. As DNA, the CDR3 is TGTGCCAGCAGCTCCGCCTACGAGCAGTACTTC. Encoded protein: CASSSAYEQYF.

The V and J genes are TRBV5-1 and TRBJ1-1; D ambiguous. V shed 0 bases and J shed 6 bases, with 9 bases lying between them. Germline V gives CDR1 SGHRS, CDR2 YFSETQ. The CDR3 has 13 amino acids. Here the CDR3 DNA reads TGCGCCAGCAGCTTGGGGGGAGTCGCTGAAGCTTTCTTT. Protein product: CASSLGGVAEAFF.